This T cell receptor beta chain was found in a study of T cells in Graves' hyperthyroidism and ophthalmopathy. Many counts were recorded for this clonotype. Amplified regions were TCR beta CDR3 sequences from RNA transcripts. HTBI primers were the set used in a first-round RT-PCR of the TCR CDR3. Each CDR3 protein is one row after TCRdb ran MiXCR on the multiplex PCR reads. The repertoire holds about 640,000 distinct CDR3 sequences, with just under 45% as singletons. CDR3 length equals 15 residues. Germline CDR1 MNHEY, CDR2 SVGAGI. V was pared by 6 bases and J by 0 bases, with 9 bases between. The sequence derives from an adult man with Graves' disease, either hyperthyroidism or ophthalmopathy (not recorded which). Source material: peripheral blood or thyroid tissue (not recorded which). The chain joins TRBV6-5 to TRBJ2-6; possible D gene TRBD2, 5 bases. CDR3 sequence (DNA): TGTGCCAGCAGCGCCAGCGGCTCTGGGGCCAACGTCCTGACTTTC. It encodes CASSASGSGANVLTF.